Below are 24 T cell receptor beta chains sequenced from a single sample in a study of PD-1 blockade in classical Hodgkin lymphoma. Repertoires were generated with immunoSEQ multiplex PCR, while TCRdb's copy carries only in-frame clones and drops some. The sample consists of tens of thousands of clones, approximately 92% of them appearing once. All patients experienced relapse after autologous stem cell transplantation, and brentuximab vedotin exposure was variable. The sequencing used peripheral blood mononuclear cells (PBMCs), collected before the second cycle of nivolumab. The receptors were gathered from a human donor with classical Hodgkin lymphoma.

J is TRBJ2-1 and V is TRBV13, with D possibly TRBD2 on 5 matching bases. Trimming stripped 4 bases from V and 9 bases from J, with 13 bases between. This CDR3 comprises 13 residues. CDR1 is PRHDT, CDR2 FYEKMQ, per germline (reference sequence). The CDR3 sequence: CASSSRTYGEQFF. CDR3 DNA sequence: TGTGCCAGCAGCTCGCGGACTTACGGTGAGCAGTTCTTC.

This sequence joins TRBV25-1 and TRBJ2-7, with D possibly TRBD1 on 6 matching bases. Germline V CDR1 and CDR2: MGHDK, SYGVNS. Trimming stripped 3 bases from V and 2 bases from J, with 11 bases between. The CDR3 has 14 residues. The CDR3 is CASSDAGVTYEQYF. In DNA form, the CDR3 reads TGTGCCAGCAGTGATGCAGGGGTCACCTACGAGCAGTACTTC.

The chain is built from TRBV5-6 and TRBJ1-6; 9 bases are a match to TRBD1. The germline V gene encodes CDR1 SGHDT and CDR2 YYEEEE. Trimming cost V 1 base and J 9 bases; bases outside gene matches: 5. CDR3 length: 15 residues. The CDR3 is CASSLLDRGFSPLHF. CDR3 sequence (DNA): TGTGCCAGCAGCTTGTTGGACAGGGGCTTTTCACCCCTCCACTTT.

V is TRBV18 and J is TRBJ1-3, with a possible D match to TRBD1 (6 bases). Per germline, CDR1 KGHSH and CDR2 LQKENI. This CDR3 comprises 15 residues. V lost 3 bases and J lost 1, with 10 bases in between. The CDR3 sequence: CASSPGTQSGNTIYF. CDR3 nucleotide sequence: TGTGCCAGCTCACCTGGGACACAGTCTGGAAACACCATATATTTT.

This clone has more than one count but fewer than ten. This sequence joins TRBV5-6 and TRBJ1-1; 7 positions match TRBD1. Germline CDR1 is SGHDT and CDR2 is YYEEEE. This CDR3 has 18 amino acids. Trimming took 4 bases from V and 2 from J; bases not matched to a gene: 17. For the CDR3, the DNA is TGTGCCAGCAGCCCACTACCCACAGACAGGGCCCCAAACACTGAAGCTTTCTTT. Its translation is CASSPLPTDRAPNTEAFF.

The chain uses TRBV28 and TRBJ2-7; possible D gene TRBD2, 6 bases. V was trimmed by 5 bases and J by 12 bases, leaving 20 bases between them. From germline, CDR1 is MDHEN and CDR2 SYDVKM. This CDR3 is 13 amino acids long. The CDR3 DNA reads as TGTGCCAGCAGTCTTTCTGGAGGGCCCTCGGGGTACTTC. Amino acid sequence: CASSLSGGPSGYF.

This chain links TRBV28 with TRBJ1-5; 8 nucleotides align to TRBD1. The germline gives CDR1 MDHEN, CDR2 SYDVKM. The CDR3 consists of 16 residues. V was pared by 6 bases and J by 0 bases, with 7 bases of the junction left unmatched. The CDR3 protein is CASSLTGANSNQPQHF. In DNA, the CDR3 is TGTGCCAGCAGCCTGACAGGGGCAAATAGCAATCAGCCCCAGCATTTT.

V gene TRBV6-1 combines with J gene TRBJ1-2, with D possibly matching TRBD1 (5 bases). Germline CDR1 is MNHNS and CDR2 is SASEGT. This CDR3 contains 13 residues. The V end was cut by 4 bases, the J end by 5 bases, with 11 bases between. The CDR3 loop reads CASSAGEGYGYTF. As DNA, the CDR3 is TGTGCCAGCAGTGCCGGGGAGGGGTATGGCTACACCTTC.

The gene calls are TRBV28 and TRBJ1-2, with a weak D call TRBD1 (5 bases). The V gene's germline CDR1 is MDHEN and CDR2 SYDVKM. V dropped 5 bases and J dropped 3 bases, with 13 bases sitting between them. The length of the CDR3 is 14 residues. The CDR3 region is CASSQGSTHYGYTF. The CDR3 DNA reads TGTGCCAGCAGTCAGGGTTCCACTCACTATGGCTACACCTTC.

This chain uses TRBV4-1 with TRBJ1-5; 9 bases are a match to TRBD1. Germline CDR1 MGHRA, CDR2 YSYEKL. Trimming removed 3 bases from V and 7 bases from J; junction bases left unmatched: 7. This CDR3 comprises 15 residues. CDR3 region: CASSHWTGVEQPQHF. The CDR3 DNA is TGCGCCAGCAGCCATTGGACAGGGGTTGAACAGCCCCAGCATTTT.

This clone was counted a few times. The chain carries TRBV7-9 and TRBJ2-7, with 7 bases lining up with TRBD2. The germline V gene encodes CDR1 SEHNR and CDR2 FQNEAQ (reference sequence). This CDR3 spans 12 amino acids. V trimming: 1 base; J trimming: 6 bases; junction bases outside the gene matches: 0. The CDR3 reads CASSLGLAEQYF. CDR3 coding DNA: TGTGCCAGCAGCTTAGGACTAGCCGAGCAGTACTTC.

This chain connects TRBV16 to TRBJ1-4; D is undetermined. This CDR3 contains 12 residues. Germline CDR1 KGHSY, CDR2 FQNENV. Trimming pared 8 bases from V and 8 bases from J, leaving 12 bases between. The CDR3 DNA is TGTGCCAGCGGGGAATGGGCCGAAAAACTGTTTTTT. It yields the protein CASGEWAEKLFF. Full variable domain (missing parts from reference TRBV16 and TRBJ1-4): GEEVAQTPKHLVRGEGQKAKLYCAPIKGHSYVFWYQQVLKNEFKFLISFQNENVFDETGMPKERFSAKCLPNSPCSLEIQATKLEDSAVYFCASGEWAEKLFFGSGTQLSVL.

The rearrangement uses TRBV19 and TRBJ2-3, with D possibly being TRBD2 (7 bases). V dropped 6 bases and J dropped 7 bases, with 17 bases sitting between them. The CDR3 sequence is 14 residues long. Looked up from germline, CDR1 is LNHDA and CDR2 is SQIVND (reference sequence). The CDR3: CASRRGGVENTQYF. DNA of the CDR3: TGTGCCAGTAGGAGGGGGGGAGTGGAAAATACGCAGTATTTT.

The chain carries TRBV9 and TRBJ2-3; D is unresolved. The germline CDR1 and CDR2 sequences are SGDLS and YYNGEE. The germline V and J ends were trimmed by 1 base and 1 base, with 7 bases remaining between them. CDR3 length: 14 residues. CDR3 bases: TGTGCCAGCAGCGTACTGTCGGGCACAGATACGCAGTATTTT. Amino acid sequence: CASSVLSGTDTQYF.

This rearrangement joins TRBV7-6 to TRBJ2-7; D may be TRBD1 (5 bases). The germline V gene has CDR1 SGHVS and CDR2 FNYEAQ. Trimming left V 1 base short and J 2 bases short, with 9 bases between. The length of the CDR3 is 14 residues. The CDR3 reads CASSLVAGPYEQYF. The CDR3 region has the DNA TGTGCCAGCAGCTTAGTGGCAGGGCCCTACGAGCAGTACTTC.

The gene calls are TRBV18 and TRBJ1-3; D unclear. The V gene lost 0 bases and the J gene lost 8 bases, with 8 bases spanning the gap. The CDR3 runs to 13 residues. Germline V lookup: CDR1 KGHSH, CDR2 LQKENI. The CDR3 nucleotides are TGTGCCAGCTCACCACCGGTTGGGGACACCATATATTTT. Translated: CASSPPVGDTIYF.

This chain links TRBV28 with TRBJ2-7; D gene unclear. The V gene's germline CDR1 is MDHEN and CDR2 SYDVKM. Trimming cost V 2 bases and J 7 bases, with 9 bases left between them. The CDR3 runs 12 residues. The CDR3 is CASSLETNEQYF. In DNA form, the CDR3 reads TGTGCCAGCAGTTTAGAGACGAATGAGCAGTACTTC. Together with reference TRBV28 and TRBJ2-7, the CDR3 gives the full variable domain: DVKVTQSSRYLVKRTGEKVFLECVQDMDHENMFWYRQDPGLGLRLIYFSYDVKMKEKGDIPEGYSVSREKKERFSLILESASTNQTSMYLCASSLETNEQYFGPGTRLTVT.

This chain connects TRBV28 to TRBJ1-6; TRBD1 agrees at 7 bases. The CDR3 runs 15 residues. J gave up 4 bases and V 2 bases, and 2 bases lay outside the gene matches. Germline CDR1 MDHEN, CDR2 SYDVKM. The CDR3 nucleotides read TGTGCCAGCAGTTTAGAGGGGGCTTATAATTCACCCCTCCACTTT. Its protein product is CASSLEGAYNSPLHF.

The rearrangement joins TRBV5-1 to TRBJ2-7; D not certain. Trimming left V 4 bases short and J 4 bases short, with 12 bases between. This CDR3 is 13 amino acids long. The germline gives CDR1 SGHRS, CDR2 YFSETQ. The CDR3 DNA follows: TGCGCCAGCAGCCCGAAGGGAAATTACGAGCAGTACTTC. Residues: CASSPKGNYEQYF.

This clone was seen a handful of times. The rearrangement links TRBV19 to TRBJ1-2; perhaps TRBD1 as D (6 bases). CDR1 LNHDA and CDR2 SQIVND come from the germline V gene (reference sequence). Trimming stripped 10 bases from V and 8 bases from J, with 20 bases between. This CDR3 has 13 residues. This CDR3 is CATTGTLISGYTF. The DNA of the CDR3 is TGTGCCACCACGGGGACACTAATCAGCGGCTACACCTTC.

CDR3 sequence reads: CASSLQGAANEKLFF. CDR3 bases: TGTGCCAGCAGCTTGCAGGGGGCGGCTAATGAAAAACTGTTTTTT. The chain carries TRBV5-4 and TRBJ1-4; 8 bases align to TRBD1. The V gene's germline CDR1 is SGHNT and CDR2 YYREEE (reference sequence). The CDR3 is made up of 15 amino acids. The trim removed 1 base at V and 3 bases at J, leaving 2 bases unmatched.

J is TRBJ2-5 and V is TRBV28, with 7 bases aligning to TRBD1. The CDR3 extends over 14 amino acids. J was trimmed by 5 bases and V by 9 bases; bases with no gene match: 12. Germline CDR1 reads MDHEN; CDR2 reads SYDVKM. The DNA for the CDR3 is TGTGCCAGACCCTCAGGCGGACAGGTGGAGACCCAGTACTTC. This gives the protein CARPSGGQVETQYF.

The rearrangement links TRBV7-9 to TRBJ2-1; D ambiguous. This CDR3 is 12 amino acids long. Germline V lookup: CDR1 SEHNR, CDR2 FQNEAQ (reference sequence). V dropped 2 bases and J dropped 6 bases, with 5 bases sitting between them. This CDR3 reads CASSLTVNEQFF. Written as DNA, the CDR3 is TGTGCCAGCAGCTTAACCGTCAATGAGCAGTTCTTC. The variable domain in full, with the rest retrieved from reference TRBV7-9 and TRBJ2-1, is DTGVSQNPRHKITKRGQNVTFRCDPISEHNRLYWYRQTLGQGPEFLTYFQNEAQLEKSRLLSDRFSAERPKGSFSTLEIQRTEQGDSAMYLCASSLTVNEQFFGPGTRLTVL.

This clone was observed a few times. The chain couples TRBV6-1 to TRBJ2-7; 10 bases match TRBD2. This CDR3 is built from 15 residues. Unmatched junction bases numbered 8, after V lost 4 bases and J lost 5 bases. CDR1 MNHNS and CDR2 SASEGT come from the germline V gene. The CDR3 reads CASSASSGSYNEQYF. The CDR3 nucleotides are TGTGCCAGCAGTGCCTCTAGCGGGAGTTACAACGAGCAGTACTTC.